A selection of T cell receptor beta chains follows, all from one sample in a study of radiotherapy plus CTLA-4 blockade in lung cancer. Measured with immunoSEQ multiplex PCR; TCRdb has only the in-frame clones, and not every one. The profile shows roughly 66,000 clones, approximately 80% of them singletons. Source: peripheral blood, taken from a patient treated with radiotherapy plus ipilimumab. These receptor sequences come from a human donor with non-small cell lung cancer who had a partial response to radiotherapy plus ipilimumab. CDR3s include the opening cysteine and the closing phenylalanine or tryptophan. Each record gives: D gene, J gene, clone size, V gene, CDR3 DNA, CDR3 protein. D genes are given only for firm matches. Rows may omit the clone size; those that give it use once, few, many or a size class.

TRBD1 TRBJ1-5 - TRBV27 TGTGCCAGCGGCCTACAGGGGGTTATCAATCAGCCCCAGCATTTT CASGLQGVINQPQHF
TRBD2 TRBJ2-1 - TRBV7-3 TGTGCCAGCAGCTATAGCGGGAGTGGCGATGAGCAGTTCTTC CASSYSGSGDEQFF
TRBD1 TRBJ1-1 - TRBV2 TGTGCCAGCCGGACAGGGCTGATCAACACTGAAGCTTTCTTT CASRTGLINTEAFF
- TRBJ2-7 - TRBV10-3 TGTGCCATCAGTGACCACGGGGAATACTACGAGCAGTACTTC CAISDHGEYYEQYF
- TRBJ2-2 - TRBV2 TGTGCCAGCAGTGAATTAGCGGCCGGGGAGCTGTTTTTT CASSELAAGELFF
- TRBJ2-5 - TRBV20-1 TGCAGTGCTACTAGGGGCGAGACCCAGTACTTC CSATRGETQYF
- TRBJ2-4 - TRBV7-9 TGTGCCAGCAGCTTAGCGAACATCGTCGGGAGAAACATTCAGTACTTC CASSLANIVGRNIQYF
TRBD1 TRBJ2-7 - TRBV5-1 TGCGCCAGCAGCGCCTCAGGGGGTCGCTCCTACGAGCAGTACTTC CASSASGGRSYEQYF
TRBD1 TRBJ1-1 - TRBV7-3 TGTGCCAGCAGCGGGACAGGGGGCGCATTTACTGAAGCTTTCTTT CASSGTGGAFTEAFF
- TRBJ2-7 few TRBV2 TGTGCCAGCAAACAGGGTCCCGCCTACGAGCAGTACTTC CASKQGPAYEQYF
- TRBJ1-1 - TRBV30 TGTGCCTGGGACGACCTGAGGGAGGCGAACACTGAAGCTTTCTTT CAWDDLREANTEAFF
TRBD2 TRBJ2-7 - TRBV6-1 TGTGCCAGCAGTGAAGCGGCGACTAGCGGGATAGCCTACGAGCAGTACTTC CASSEAATSGIAYEQYF
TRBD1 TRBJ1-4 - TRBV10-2 TGCGCCAGCAGTGATTTGGACAGGGGGCATGAAAAACTGTTTTTT CASSDLDRGHEKLFF
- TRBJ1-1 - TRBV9 TGTGCCAGCAGCGGAGAGAGATGGGGGGGTCCTACTGAAGCTTTCTTT CASSGERWGGPTEAFF
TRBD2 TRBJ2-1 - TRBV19 TGTGCCAGTAGACTTAGCCTAGCGGCCTACAATGAGCAGTTCTTC CASRLSLAAYNEQFF
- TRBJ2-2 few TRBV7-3 TGTGCCAGCAGCTTCGGGCCCCCGGGAGCGAGCACCGGGGAGCTGTTTTTT CASSFGPPGASTGELFF
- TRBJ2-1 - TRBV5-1 TGCGCCAGCAGCTCCCAAAGCTCCGAGAATGAGCAGTTCTTC CASSSQSSENEQFF
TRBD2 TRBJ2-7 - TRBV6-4 TGTGCCAGCAGTGTCCCGGGACTAGCGGAAGAGCGCCAGCAGTACTTC CASSVPGLAEERQQYF
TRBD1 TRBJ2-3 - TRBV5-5 TGTGCCAGCAGCTTGGGGGACAGTATAATAGATACGCAGTATTTT CASSLGDSIIDTQYF
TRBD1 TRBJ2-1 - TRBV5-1 TGCGCCAGCAGCCAACGACAGGGGGCGGGCTACAATGAGCAGTTCTTC CASSQRQGAGYNEQFF
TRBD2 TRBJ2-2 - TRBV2 TGTGCCAGCAGAATCTCTCCGGGACTAGCGGGAGGAGGGGGCACCGGGGAGCTGTTTTTT CASRISPGLAGGGGTGELFF
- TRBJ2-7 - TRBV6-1 TGTGCCAGCAGTGAAACCCCCGGGGTGGACGAGCAGTACTTC CASSETPGVDEQYF